The 14 T cell receptor beta chains below were found in one sample sequenced in a study of blood T cell repertoires in COVID-19. The method was immunoSEQ multiplex PCR; TCRdb's version includes in-frame clones alone and lacks a portion of them. The sample includes about 390,000 clones, around 87% of them seen just once. Sequencing was performed on peripheral blood. These receptors all stem from an older woman with COVID-19, enrolled during active disease.

This rearrangement joins TRBV9 to TRBJ2-1; 7 nucleotides agree with TRBD1. V was pared by 0 bases and J by 2 bases, with 5 bases of the junction left unmatched. In germline, CDR1 is SGDLS, CDR2 YYNGEE. The CDR3 consists of 16 residues. CDR3 in amino acids: CASSVAGQPPYNEQFF. The CDR3 bases are TGTGCCAGCAGCGTAGCGGGACAGCCACCCTACAATGAGCAGTTCTTC.

The chain combines TRBV29-1 with TRBJ2-3; D ambiguous. Trimming removed 3 bases at V and 0 bases at J, with 10 bases between. The CDR3 runs to 14 residues. Germline CDR1 reads SQVTM; CDR2 reads ANQGSEA. The chain's CDR3 is CSVDASLSTDTQYF. DNA of the CDR3: TGCAGCGTTGACGCGTCTCTGAGCACAGATACGCAGTATTTT.

In this sample, this clone turned up a few times. This rearrangement joins TRBV9 to TRBJ2-7, with a possible D match to TRBD2 (6 bases). Germline loops: CDR1 SGDLS, CDR2 YYNGEE. The CDR3 spans 17 residues. V was shortened by 1 base and J by 5 bases, with 22 bases between the two germline ends. The CDR3 is CASSVSYPGSDWDEQYF. Written as DNA, the CDR3 is TGTGCCAGCAGCGTATCATATCCCGGGAGCGACTGGGACGAGCAGTACTTC.

Of note for this clone: The sample holds other DNA sequences that translate to the same CDR3. V gene TRBV5-1 combines with J gene TRBJ1-4; D not certain. The CDR3 runs 13 residues. Trimming left V 2 bases short and J 4 bases short, with 6 bases between. CDR1 and CDR2 (germline): SGHRS, YFSETQ. The CDR3 DNA follows: TGCGCCAGCAGCTTTAGTGGTAATGAAAAACTGTTTTTT. Residues: CASSFSGNEKLFF.

This clone was detected once. The J gene is TRBJ1-4, the V gene TRBV5-6; D ambiguous. The V end lost 0 bases, the J end lost 7 bases, and 13 bases lay between the germline ends. The CDR3 extends over 15 amino acids. Germline lookup yields CDR1 SGHDT and CDR2 YYEEEE. The CDR3 is CASSLDTGYSEKLFF. CDR3 bases: TGTGCCAGCAGCTTGGACACGGGATACAGTGAAAAACTGTTTTTT. Based on the CDR3 plus reference TRBV5-6 and TRBJ1-4, the full variable domain is DAGVTQSPTHLIKTRGQQVTLRCSPKSGHDTVSWYQQALGQGPQFIFQYYEEEERQRGNFPDRFSGHQFPNYSSELNVNALLLGDSALYLCASSLDTGYSEKLFFGSGTQLSVL.

This clone was recorded only once. The rearrangement joins TRBV19 to TRBJ1-2, with 7 bases aligning to TRBD1. CDR1 LNHDA and CDR2 SQIVND come from the germline V gene (reference sequence). Trimming cost V 3 bases and J 7 bases; bases outside gene matches: 8. CDR3 length equals 14 residues. CDR3 bases: TGTGCCAGTAGTATCGCAAACAGGGGCGGTGGCTACACCTTC. Translation: CASSIANRGGGYTF.

The gene calls are TRBV9 and TRBJ2-2; the match to TRBD1 covers 7 bases. J gave up 6 bases and V 3 bases, and 8 bases lay outside the gene matches. Germline CDR1 reads SGDLS; CDR2 reads YYNGEE. CDR3 size: 15 residues. The CDR3 region is CASSARQGVPGELFF. The CDR3 DNA reads as TGTGCCAGCAGCGCCCGACAGGGTGTGCCCGGGGAGCTGTTTTTT. The variable domain in full, completed from reference TRBV9 and TRBJ2-2, reads DSGVTQTPKHLITATGQRVTLRCSPRSGDLSVYWYQQSLDQGLQFLIQYYNGEERAKGNILERFSAQQFPDLHSELNLSSLELGDSALYFCASSARQGVPGELFFGEGSRLTVL.

The chain carries TRBV3-1 (or the pseudogene TRBV3-2) and TRBJ2-1; 15 positions agree with TRBD2. The CDR3 sequence is 17 residues long. Germline-derived CDR1 and CDR2 are LGHDT and YNNKEL (reference sequence). Trimming removed 4 bases from V and 6 bases from J; junction bases left unmatched: 7. The CDR3 here is CASSLGLAGGRGNEQFF. The DNA of the CDR3 is TGTGCCAGCAGCCTCGGACTAGCGGGGGGGCGGGGCAATGAGCAGTTCTTC.

This chain joins TRBV7-6 and TRBJ2-3; no definite D call. V was trimmed by 2 bases and J by 4 bases, leaving 13 bases between them. Looked up from germline, CDR1 is SGHVS and CDR2 is FNYEAQ. The CDR3 sequence is 15 residues long. CDR3: CASSLSAVGPDTQYF. The DNA for the CDR3 is TGTGCCAGCAGCTTAAGCGCCGTCGGCCCAGATACGCAGTATTTT.

The rearrangement uses TRBV5-1 and TRBJ2-7; D possibly corresponds to TRBD2 (5 bases). The germline CDR1 and CDR2 sequences are SGHRS and YFSETQ. The ends were cut back, 0 bases at V and 4 bases at J, with 14 bases in the middle. The CDR3 totals 15 residues. CDR3 protein: CASSLVAGPPYEQYF. CDR3 DNA: TGCGCCAGCAGCTTGGTGGCGGGCCCCCCTTACGAGCAGTACTTC.

The J gene is TRBJ1-6, the V gene TRBV21-1; the table gives TRBD1 as D, unverified against the DNA. TRBV21-1 is annotated as a pseudogene. CDR3 length: 15 amino acids. CDR3 in amino acids: CASTPGTGGNSPLHF. CDR3 nucleotide sequence: TGTGCCAGCACCCCCGGGACAGGGGGTAATTCACCCCTCCACTTT.

The rearrangement uses TRBV19 and TRBJ1-6; D is perhaps TRBD1 (5 bases). The CDR3 sequence is 13 residues long. V was pared by 3 bases and J by 7 bases, with 7 bases between. CDR1 and CDR2 from the germline V gene are LNHDA and SQIVND (reference sequence). The CDR3: CASSMGLNSPLHF. The CDR3 DNA reads TGTGCCAGTAGTATGGGACTGAATTCACCCCTCCACTTT.

This rearrangement joins TRBV21-1 to TRBJ2-7; the table names TRBD2, a call not compared with the DNA. TRBV21-1 is annotated as a pseudogene. The CDR3 covers 17 residues. The CDR3 here is CASRGVMAGRPSYEQYF. The CDR3 DNA reads TGTGCCAGCAGGGGGGTCATGGCGGGACGACCTTCCTACGAGCAGTACTTC.

This sequence joins TRBV4-1 and TRBJ2-7, with D unclear. Trimming removed 3 bases from V and 0 bases from J, with 12 bases in between. The CDR3 spans 15 residues. CDR1 is MGHRA and CDR2 is YSYEKL in the germline V gene. CDR3 in amino acids: CASSQLGTTSYEQYF. The DNA for the CDR3 is TGCGCCAGCAGCCAGCTTGGTACTACCTCCTACGAGCAGTACTTC.